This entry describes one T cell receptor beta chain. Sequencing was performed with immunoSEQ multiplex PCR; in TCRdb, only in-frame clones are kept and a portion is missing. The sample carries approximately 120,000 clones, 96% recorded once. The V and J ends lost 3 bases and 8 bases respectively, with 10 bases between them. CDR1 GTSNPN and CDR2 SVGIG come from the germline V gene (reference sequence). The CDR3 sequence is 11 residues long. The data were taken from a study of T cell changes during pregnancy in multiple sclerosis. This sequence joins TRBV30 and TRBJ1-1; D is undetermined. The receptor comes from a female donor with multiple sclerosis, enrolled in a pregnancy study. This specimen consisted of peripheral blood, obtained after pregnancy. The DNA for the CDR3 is TGTGCCTGGAGACGGGTCACGGAAGCTTTCTTT. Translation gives CAWRRVTEAFF.